Each of the 25 T cell receptor beta chains below was sequenced from the same sample in a study of T cell changes during pregnancy in multiple sclerosis. Assay: immunoSEQ multiplex PCR; the TCRdb copy retains only in-frame clones and omits some. The table lists 30,000 to 40,000 clones, 91% of them singletons, with 6.1% in the top ten. Sequencing was performed on CD8+ T cells from peripheral blood mononuclear cells, taken in the second trimester of pregnancy. Every receptor here comes from a female donor with multiple sclerosis, enrolled in a pregnancy study.

This sequence joins TRBV7-2 and TRBJ1-1; D may be TRBD1 (5 bases). Trimming took 1 base from V and 1 from J, leaving 7 bases between them. CDR3 length equals 14 residues. Germline V gives CDR1 SGHTA, CDR2 FQGNSA. The CDR3 spells CASSLGQGNTEAFF. For the CDR3, the DNA is TGTGCCAGCAGCTTAGGGCAGGGGAACACTGAAGCTTTCTTT.

This chain uses TRBV5-6 with TRBJ2-5; TRBD2 aligns across 15 bases. Germline loops: CDR1 SGHDT, CDR2 YYEEEE. V trimming: 4 bases; J trimming: 4 bases; junction bases outside the gene matches: 8. This CDR3 comprises 17 residues. The DNA for the CDR3 is TGTGCCAGCAGCCCAGGACTAGCGGGGGGGCTCTCAGAGACCCAGTACTTC. As protein: CASSPGLAGGLSETQYF.

The chain links TRBV4-3 to TRBJ2-7; 9 nucleotides agree with TRBD2. The CDR3 loop spans 17 amino acids. Unmatched junction bases numbered 13, after V lost 0 bases and J lost 7 bases. Germline CDR1 LGHNA, CDR2 YSLEER. In DNA form, the CDR3 reads TGCGCCAGCAGCCAAGATTGGTCGTCGCGGGGGGGACAGGAGCAGTACTTC. Amino acids: CASSQDWSSRGGQEQYF.

The rearrangement uses TRBV1 and TRBJ2-1; the table's D call of TRBD2 was not tested on the DNA. TRBV1 is a documented pseudogene. This CDR3 has 14 residues. The CDR3 sequence is CTSSQVNTYNEQFF. For the CDR3, the DNA is TGCACCAGCAGCCAAGTAAATACTTACAATGAGCAGTTCTTC.

The chain has TRBV2 and TRBJ1-2, with a possible D match to TRBD1 (6 bases). Trimming cost V 2 bases and J 5 bases, with 24 bases left between them. This CDR3 is 18 amino acids long. Germline V gene lookup returns CDR1 SNHLY and CDR2 FYNNEI. For the CDR3, the DNA is TGTGCCAGCAGTGAATTCGAACAGGGTAAATTTAACGAATATGGCTACACCTTC. Amino acids: CASSEFEQGKFNEYGYTF.

The chain joins TRBV5-1 to TRBJ1-4, with 9 bases lining up with TRBD1. The CDR3 length is 16 residues. After removal of 3 bases from V and 5 bases from J, the junction contained 8 bases not matched to a gene. Germline V lookup: CDR1 SGHRS, CDR2 YFSETQ. In DNA form, the CDR3 reads TGCGCCAGCAGCTACTCACCGGGACAGGGCAATGAAAAACTGTTTTTT. It yields the protein CASSYSPGQGNEKLFF.

V gene TRBV6-5 combines with J gene TRBJ1-3; D might be TRBD1 (6 bases). The CDR3 spans 16 residues. Germline V gene data show CDR1 as MNHEY and CDR2 as SVGAGI. With 0 bases removed from V and 4 bases from J, the gap between germline ends came to 13 bases. CDR3 sequence (DNA): TGTGCCAGCAGTTACTCGACTACAGGGTCGGGAAACACCATATATTTT. It is translated as CASSYSTTGSGNTIYF.

The V and J genes are TRBV7-9 and TRBJ1-2; 10 bases are a match to TRBD1. After removal of 2 bases from V and 1 base from J, the junction contained 13 bases not matched to a gene. From germline, CDR1 is SEHNR and CDR2 FQNEAQ (reference sequence). CDR3 length: 19 residues. CDR3: CASSLSSRIDRGHNYGYTF. The CDR3 DNA reads TGTGCCAGCAGCTTAAGCTCTCGTATTGACAGGGGGCATAACTATGGCTACACCTTC.

The genes are TRBV28 and TRBJ2-7, with 8 bases that match TRBD1. Per the germline V gene, CDR1 is MDHEN and CDR2 is SYDVKM. CDR3 length: 14 amino acids. Trimming took 5 bases from V and 5 from J; bases not matched to a gene: 8. CDR3 loop: CASSLGQEVNEQYF. In DNA, the CDR3 is TGTGCCAGCAGTCTGGGACAGGAAGTTAACGAGCAGTACTTC.

This chain joins TRBV5-1 and TRBJ2-7; a weak D match, TRBD1 (6 bases). The germline V gene has CDR1 SGHRS and CDR2 YFSETQ. V was cut by 4 bases and J by 0 bases, with 14 bases left in between. This CDR3 contains 15 residues. CDR3 DNA sequence: TGCGCCAGCAGCCCTAGGGACATCACCTCCTACGAGCAGTACTTC. Translated: CASSPRDITSYEQYF.

V and J are TRBV9 and TRBJ1-3, with a weak D call TRBD1 (5 bases). Germline V gene data show CDR1 as SGDLS and CDR2 as YYNGEE. V lost 3 bases and J lost 0, with 10 bases in between. The CDR3 covers 15 residues. CDR3: CASSADRSSGNTIYF. The CDR3 DNA sequence: TGTGCCAGCAGCGCAGACAGAAGCTCTGGAAACACCATATATTTT.

The chain has TRBV19 and TRBJ1-2; TRBD1 might be the D (6 bases). The CDR3 runs 14 residues. Trimming shortened V by 7 bases and J by 3 bases, and 15 bases separated the two germline ends. The germline V gene encodes CDR1 LNHDA and CDR2 SQIVND (reference sequence). In DNA, the CDR3 is TGTGCCAGTACCCCAAGGGGGACATACTATGGCTACACCTTC. This codes for CASTPRGTYYGYTF.

The chain is built from TRBV5-1 and TRBJ2-7; D remains unclear. The germline CDR1 and CDR2 sequences are SGHRS and YFSETQ. This CDR3 has 15 residues. Trimming removed 2 bases at V and 0 bases at J, with 12 bases between. DNA for the CDR3: TGCGCCAGCAGCTTATTTGGGTCAGGCTCCTACGAGCAGTACTTC. Protein: CASSLFGSGSYEQYF.

The table lists this clone with a few counts. This sequence joins TRBV4-3 and TRBJ1-5; D gene uncertain. Germline V gives CDR1 LGHNA, CDR2 YSLEER. V lost 0 bases and J lost 0, with 6 bases in between. The CDR3 length is 15 residues. CDR3 protein: CASSQDSGSNQPQHF. As DNA, the CDR3 is TGCGCCAGCAGCCAAGATTCAGGTAGCAATCAGCCCCAGCATTTT.

J is TRBJ2-1 and V is TRBV7-9, with 8 positions matching TRBD2. The CDR3 is made up of 16 amino acids. The germline gives CDR1 SEHNR, CDR2 FQNEAQ (reference sequence). Germline trimming cut 5 bases from V and 5 bases from J; bases unmatched to any gene: 11. CDR3 loop: CASSPMGLAGNNEQFF. CDR3 DNA sequence: TGTGCCAGCAGCCCAATGGGGCTAGCGGGTAACAATGAGCAGTTCTTC.

The chain combines TRBV30 with TRBJ1-4; D perhaps matches TRBD1 (5 bases). V dropped 3 bases and J dropped 3 bases, with 8 bases sitting between them. CDR1 and CDR2 (germline): GTSNPN, SVGIG (reference sequence). The CDR3 is made up of 13 amino acids. The CDR3 nucleotides read TGTGCCTGGAGCAGACAGTCTAATGAAAAACTGTTTTTT. It yields the protein CAWSRQSNEKLFF.

The count of this clone is one. The rearrangement links TRBV6-5 to TRBJ2-3, with 7 bases lining up with TRBD2. CDR3 length: 14 residues. Germline V gene sequence: CDR1 MNHEY, CDR2 SVGAGI. Trimming cost V 6 bases and J 4 bases; bases outside gene matches: 7. CDR3 DNA: TGTGCCAGCAGCCCTGGACTAGGGCCAGATACGCAGTATTTT. Residues: CASSPGLGPDTQYF.

This clone is labeled medium-sized. CDR3: CASSYGGETGELFF. The CDR3 nucleotides read TGTGCCAGCAGTTACGGGGGGGAAACCGGGGAGCTGTTTTTT. The chain joins TRBV6-6 to TRBJ2-2; 7 nucleotides line up with TRBD2. V trimming: 2 bases; J trimming: 5 bases; junction bases outside the gene matches: 2. Germline V gene sequence: CDR1 MNHNY, CDR2 SVGAGI (reference sequence). The CDR3 sequence is 14 residues long.

This chain uses TRBV4-3 with TRBJ1-2; 8 nucleotides line up with TRBD1. V shed 3 bases and J 7 bases; nucleotides not matched to a gene: 7. CDR1 is LGHNA and CDR2 is YSLEER in the germline V gene. CDR3 size: 14 residues. The CDR3 protein is CASSHPQGAGGYTF. The CDR3 DNA follows: TGCGCCAGCAGCCACCCGCAGGGGGCTGGTGGCTACACCTTC.

V gene TRBV2 combines with J gene TRBJ2-7; D remains unclear. CDR3 length: 16 residues. Germline V gives CDR1 SNHLY, CDR2 FYNNEI. Trimming removed 3 bases from V and 3 bases from J, with 18 bases in between. CDR3 in amino acids: CASSDWAAETHYEQYF. In DNA form, the CDR3 reads TGTGCCAGCAGTGACTGGGCAGCCGAGACCCACTACGAGCAGTACTTC.

The chain has TRBV21-1 and TRBJ2-3; the D call TRBD2 from the table was never checked on the DNA. TRBV21-1 is an annotated pseudogene. This CDR3 is 12 amino acids long. The CDR3 here is CASTRPSGTQYF. In DNA, the CDR3 is TGTGCCAGCACCCGACCCTCGGGTACGCAGTATTTT.

The chain combines TRBV6-5 with TRBJ2-7, with 11 bases identical to TRBD1. CDR3 length equals 15 residues. Trimming took 5 bases from V and 3 from J; bases not matched to a gene: 6. Germline-derived CDR1 and CDR2 are MNHEY and SVGAGI. CDR3 DNA: TGTGCCAGCAGTGCCCGGACAGGGGGCTTCTACGAGCAGTACTTC. Its protein product is CASSARTGGFYEQYF.

This clone is a singleton in its sample. This rearrangement joins TRBV6-5 to TRBJ1-1, with D tentatively TRBD1 (6 bases). With 6 bases removed from V and 0 bases from J, the gap between germline ends came to 11 bases. CDR1 is MNHEY and CDR2 is SVGAGI in the germline V gene. This CDR3 is 14 amino acids long. The CDR3 spells CASRRGAMNTEAFF. In DNA form, the CDR3 reads TGTGCCAGCAGACGGGGGGCAATGAACACTGAAGCTTTCTTT.

The chain uses TRBV10-3 and TRBJ1-1; 7 nucleotides agree with TRBD1. This CDR3 region has 14 residues. From germline, CDR1 is ENHRY and CDR2 SYGVKD. Trimming removed 5 bases from V and 0 bases from J; junction bases left unmatched: 3. The CDR3 nucleotides read TGTGCCATCAGTACTACAGGGGTGAACACTGAAGCTTTCTTT. Translation gives CAISTTGVNTEAFF.

This clone has a single count. The chain carries TRBV9 and TRBJ1-1; 8 nucleotides align to TRBD1. Trimming cost V 3 bases and J 4 bases; bases outside gene matches: 2. The CDR3 runs to 13 residues. Germline values: CDR1 SGDLS, CDR2 YYNGEE. The CDR3 loop reads CASSATGGTEAFF. Here the CDR3 DNA reads TGTGCCAGCAGCGCTACAGGGGGCACTGAAGCTTTCTTT.